A single T cell receptor (beta chain) is shown here with its context. Its antigen is unknown. Naive CD8+ T cells carried a CD45RO-CCR7+CD27+CD95- phenotype. It was by 5' RACE with UMI labels that the TRB cDNA libraries were prepared. TCRdb re-called the 5' RACE reads, yielding one record per CDR3 amino acid sequence without DNA. The table lists tens of thousands of distinct CDR3 sequences. The sample comes from a study of CXCR3-negative and CXCR3-positive naive CD8 T cells. Study-wide results and limits: Naive CXCR3-negative and CXCR3-positive cells had similar TRBV-TRBJ usage; memory differed. Naive cells positive for CXCR3 carried more hydrophobic TRB CDR3s than CXCR3-negative ones.

CDR3 size: 14 residues. Germline V gives CDR1 SGHTA, CDR2 FQGTGA. The sequenced sample consisted of naive CXCR3+ CD8+ T cells from blood. Subset denoted: CD45RO-CCR7+CD27+CD95- naive CD8+ T cells expressing CXCR3 (TNR3+). The V and J genes are TRBV7-3 and TRBJ2-4; no DNA is available, so the TRBD2 call from TCRdb remains unchecked. The clonotype was recovered from a human donor in good health. Some clones in this sample may be carry-over from other donors' samples. CDR3 protein: CASSPGLGQNIQYF.